This TCR beta chain was captured in a study of blood T cell repertoires in COVID-19. Study details: COVID-19 samples collected from the United States, Italy and Spain covered acute and convalescent phases. The cDNA or gDNA used as material had been derived from T cells, B-cell-depleted T cells, or PBMCs.

In the original processing: Amplification of reference gene primers provided the estimated nucleated cell counts. Sequenced by immunoSEQ multiplex PCR; TCRdb stores in-frame clones only, minus some. The D gene and trimming were derived from the DNA, and the V and J assignments and clone size from that table. The table lists 200,000 or so clones, about 86% of them singletons, with 2% to 2.5% in the top ten. The germline V gene has CDR1 DFQATT and CDR2 SNEGSKA (reference sequence). Trimming stripped 3 bases from V and 4 bases from J, with 7 bases between. There are 12 residues in the CDR3. The J gene is TRBJ2-4, the V gene TRBV20-1; the D gene is possibly TRBD2 (5 bases). The sample comprised peripheral blood. The sequence came from a woman aged 45-65 years with acute or convalescent COVID-19. The CDR3 coding sequence is TGCAGTGCTAGTACGGGGAAAAACATTCAGTACTTC. It translates to CSASTGKNIQYF.